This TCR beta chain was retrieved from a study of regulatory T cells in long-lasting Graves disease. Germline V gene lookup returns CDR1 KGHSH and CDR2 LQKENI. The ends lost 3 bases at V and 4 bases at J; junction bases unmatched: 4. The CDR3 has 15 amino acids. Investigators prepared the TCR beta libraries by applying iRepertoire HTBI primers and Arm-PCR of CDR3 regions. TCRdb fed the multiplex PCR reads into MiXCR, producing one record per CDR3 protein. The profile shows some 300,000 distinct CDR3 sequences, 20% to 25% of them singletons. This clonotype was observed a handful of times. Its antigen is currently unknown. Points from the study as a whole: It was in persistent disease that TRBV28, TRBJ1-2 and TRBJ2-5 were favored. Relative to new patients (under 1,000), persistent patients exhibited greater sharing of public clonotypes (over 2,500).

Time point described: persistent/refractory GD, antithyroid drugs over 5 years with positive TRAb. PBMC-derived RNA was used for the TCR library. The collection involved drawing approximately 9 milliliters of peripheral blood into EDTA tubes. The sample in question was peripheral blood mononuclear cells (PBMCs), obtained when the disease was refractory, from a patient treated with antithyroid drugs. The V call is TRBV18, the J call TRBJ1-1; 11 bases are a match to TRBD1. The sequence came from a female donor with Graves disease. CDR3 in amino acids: CASSPGQGAGTEAFF. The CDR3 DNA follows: TGTGCCAGCTCACCCGGACAGGGGGCTGGCACTGAAGCTTTCTTT.